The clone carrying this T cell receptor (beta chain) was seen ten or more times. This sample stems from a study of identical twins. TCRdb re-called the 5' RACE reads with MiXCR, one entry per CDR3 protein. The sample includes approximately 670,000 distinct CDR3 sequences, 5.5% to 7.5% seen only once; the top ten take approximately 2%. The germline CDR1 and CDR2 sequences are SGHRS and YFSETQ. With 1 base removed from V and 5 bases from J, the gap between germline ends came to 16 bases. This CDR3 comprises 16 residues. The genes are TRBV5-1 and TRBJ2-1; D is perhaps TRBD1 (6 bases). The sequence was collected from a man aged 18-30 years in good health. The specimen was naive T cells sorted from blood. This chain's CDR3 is CASSLLFRDTNNEQFF. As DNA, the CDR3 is TGCGCCAGCAGCTTGCTATTCCGGGACACCAACAATGAGCAGTTCTTC.